This is a list of T cell receptor beta chains from one sample in a study of cytomegalovirus exposure and HLA in healthy donors. Libraries were prepared by immunoSEQ multiplex PCR; TCRdb keeps only in-frame clonotypes and omits some of them. The table for this sample gives under 70,000 clones. The material sequenced was PBMCs. The receptors originated from a woman younger than 35 in good health and CMV-seronegative. Both conserved end residues are part of each CDR3. Each record gives: J gene, D gene, V gene, CDR3 DNA, CDR3 protein. A D gene is named only where the DNA matches it firmly.

TRBJ1-3 - TRBV18 TGTGCCAGCTCCCTAGAAAGGGGCTATGGAAACACCATATATTTT CASSLERGYGNTIYF
TRBJ2-2 TRBD2 TRBV6-4 TGTGCCAGCAGTAGCGGGAGGGACACCGGGGAGCTGTTTTTT CASSSGRDTGELFF
TRBJ2-1 - TRBV29-1 TGCAGCGTTGAACGGACTTACAATGAGCAGTTCTTC CSVERTYNEQFF
TRBJ2-7 - TRBV18 TGTGCCAGCTCACCATCGACTAGGACGGGCGAGCAGTACTTC CASSPSTRTGEQYF
TRBJ1-1 TRBD1 TRBV7-9 TGTGCCAGCAGCCTAGGACAGGTGAACACTGAAGCTTTCTTT CASSLGQVNTEAFF
TRBJ1-3 - TRBV15 TGTGCCACCACCTTAGACACGTCTGGAAACACCATATATTTT CATTLDTSGNTIYF
TRBJ2-5 TRBD2 TRBV7-3 TGTGCCAGCAGCTTAAGGGGACTAGCGGGAGGAGAGACCCAGTACTTC CASSLRGLAGGETQYF
TRBJ1-6 TRBD1 TRBV7-3 TGTGCCAGCAGCTCAGTCCCGGGACAGCGTTCACCCCTCCACTTT CASSSVPGQRSPLHF
TRBJ2-2 TRBD2 TRBV25-1 TGTGCCAGCAGTGAATTGGCGCGGGAGAGCGGGGAGCTGTTTTTT CASSELARESGELFF
TRBJ1-1 - TRBV2 TGTGCCAGCAGTGAAAGTCAGGGGATCCCTCCGAGGGTCACTGAAGATTTCTTT CASSESQGIPPRVTEDFF
TRBJ1-4 TRBD1 TRBV6-5 TGTGCCAGCAGCCGCACAGGGGTTAATGAAAAACTGTTTTTT CASSRTGVNEKLFF
TRBJ1-1 TRBD1 TRBV9 TGTGCCAGCAGCGGTAGCTGGACAGGGATGAGGACTGAAGCTTTCTTT CASSGSWTGMRTEAFF
TRBJ2-7 TRBD1 TRBV5-6 TGTGCCAGCAGCCCCGGGGGACAGGGGGCGAGGAACGAGCAGTACTTC CASSPGGQGARNEQYF
TRBJ1-2 - TRBV2 TGTGCCAGCAGCCGCCTAGGGGTTTTGGGTGGCTACACCTTC CASSRLGVLGGYTF
TRBJ1-6 TRBD1 TRBV7-9 TGTGCCAGCGGGGGAGGACAGGGATGGAATTCACCCCTCCACTTT CASGGGQGWNSPLHF
TRBJ1-2 TRBD1 TRBV11-3 TGTGCCAGCAGCTTGGGACAGGGTAACTATGGCTACACCTTC CASSLGQGNYGYTF
TRBJ1-2 TRBD1 TRBV14 TGTGCCAGTGCAACAGGGGCAATAAGAGGCTACACCTTC CASATGAIRGYTF
TRBJ1-5 - TRBV4-1 TGCGCCAGCAGCCAAGATCGCACCAGGGGTAGCAATCAGCCCCAGCATTTT CASSQDRTRGSNQPQHF
TRBJ1-1 - TRBV28 TGTGCCAGCAGACGAACAGGGCGGAACACTGAAGCTTTCTTT CASRRTGRNTEAFF
TRBJ2-5 TRBD2 TRBV9 TGTGCCAGCAGCGCCGGTGGGGCTAGCGGGAGGTTTGAGACCCAGTACTTC CASSAGGASGRFETQYF
TRBJ1-1 - TRBV7-9 TGTGCCAGCAGCTTAGCGGGCCTGAACACTGAAGCTTTCTTT CASSLAGLNTEAFF
TRBJ1-2 - TRBV6-5 TGTGCCAGCAGTTACACCCCACAGCTGGGCTACACCTTC CASSYTPQLGYTF
TRBJ1-5 TRBD1 TRBV28 TGTGCCAGCGGGGAGACAGGGTTACAGCCCCAGCATTTT CASGETGLQPQHF
TRBJ2-5 - TRBV18 TGTGCCAGCTCCCTGACAGGAGCACAAGAGACCCAGTACTTC CASSLTGAQETQYF
TRBJ2-3 TRBD1 TRBV6-5 TGTGCCAGCAGTTACCGGTCGGGACAGGGCGCAGATACGCAGTATTTT CASSYRSGQGADTQYF
TRBJ1-1 TRBD1 TRBV6-1 TGTGCCAGCAGGAGGGGGCGAGGGGACACTGAAGCTTTCTTT CASRRGRGDTEAFF
TRBJ1-2 - TRBV15 TGTGCCACCAGGCAGGGAGGCGAGGTTGAGCTCTACACCTTC CATRQGGEVELYTF
TRBJ2-7 TRBD2 TRBV28 TGTGCCAGCAGCGGGAGGTGGGGCTACGAGCAGTACTTC CASSGRWGYEQYF
TRBJ2-5 - TRBV7-8 TGTGCCAGCAGCTTAGTGTGGGTACAGGAGACCCAGTACTTC CASSLVWVQETQYF
TRBJ2-7 TRBD1 TRBV5-1 TGCGCCAGCAGCACGGGACAGGGTAGCTACGAGCAGTACTTC CASSTGQGSYEQYF
TRBJ2-5 - TRBV29-1 TGCAGCGACGGACCGGGACAAGGGATGGGTGAGACCCAGTACTTC CSDGPGQGMGETQYF